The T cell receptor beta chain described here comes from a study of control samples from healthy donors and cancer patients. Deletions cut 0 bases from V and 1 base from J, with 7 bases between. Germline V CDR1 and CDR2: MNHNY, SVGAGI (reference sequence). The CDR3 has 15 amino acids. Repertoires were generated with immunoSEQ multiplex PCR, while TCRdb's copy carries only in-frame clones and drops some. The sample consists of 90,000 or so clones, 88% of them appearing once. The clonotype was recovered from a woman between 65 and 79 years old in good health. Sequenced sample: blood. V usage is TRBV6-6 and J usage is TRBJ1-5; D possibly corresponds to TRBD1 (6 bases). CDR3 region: CASSYSGTSNQPQHF. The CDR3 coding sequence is TGTGCCAGCAGTTACTCGGGGACAAGCAATCAGCCCCAGCATTTT.